Below, one T cell receptor (beta chain) is given with its context. This sample is drawn from a study of T cells expressing NK-cell markers. Overall study: The study sequenced eight donors, seven HCMV-seropositive and one seronegative.

TCRdb re-called the 5' RACE reads and gives one entry per CDR3 protein, without DNA. The table for this sample gives some 440,000 distinct CDR3 sequences. The CDR3 contains 16 residues. Germline assignment: CDR1 SGHAT and CDR2 FQNNGV. The rearrangement links TRBV11-2 to TRBJ1-3; the TRBD1 assignment by TCRdb is unverifiable without DNA. The origin of this receptor is a woman aged 45 to 65 in good health. Specimen: blood T cells: a sorted CD56 or NKG2C T cell subset, CD4+ or CD8+ T cells, or bulk PBMC T cells (not recorded which). CDR3 sequence: CASSLTGSLSGNTIYF. The variable domain in full, completed from reference TRBV11-2 and TRBJ1-3, reads EAGVAQSPRYKIIEKRQSVAFWCNPISGHATLYWYQQILGQGPKLLIQFQNNGVVDDSQLPKDRFSAERLKGVDSTLKIQPAKLEDSAVYLCASSLTGSLSGNTIYFGEGSWLTVV.